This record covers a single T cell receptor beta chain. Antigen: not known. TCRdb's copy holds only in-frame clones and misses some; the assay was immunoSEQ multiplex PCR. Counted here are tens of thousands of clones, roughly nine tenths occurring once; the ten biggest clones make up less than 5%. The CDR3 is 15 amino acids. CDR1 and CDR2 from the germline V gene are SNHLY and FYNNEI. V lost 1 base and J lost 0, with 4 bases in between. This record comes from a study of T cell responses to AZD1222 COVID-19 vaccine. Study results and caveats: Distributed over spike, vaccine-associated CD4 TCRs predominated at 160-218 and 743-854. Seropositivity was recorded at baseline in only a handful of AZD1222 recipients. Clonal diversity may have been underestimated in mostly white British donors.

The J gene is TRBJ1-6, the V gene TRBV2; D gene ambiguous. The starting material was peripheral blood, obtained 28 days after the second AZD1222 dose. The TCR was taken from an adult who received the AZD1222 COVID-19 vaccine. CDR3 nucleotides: TGTGCCAGCAGTGAAGGCGGCTCCTATAATTCACCCCTCCACTTT. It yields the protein CASSEGGSYNSPLHF.